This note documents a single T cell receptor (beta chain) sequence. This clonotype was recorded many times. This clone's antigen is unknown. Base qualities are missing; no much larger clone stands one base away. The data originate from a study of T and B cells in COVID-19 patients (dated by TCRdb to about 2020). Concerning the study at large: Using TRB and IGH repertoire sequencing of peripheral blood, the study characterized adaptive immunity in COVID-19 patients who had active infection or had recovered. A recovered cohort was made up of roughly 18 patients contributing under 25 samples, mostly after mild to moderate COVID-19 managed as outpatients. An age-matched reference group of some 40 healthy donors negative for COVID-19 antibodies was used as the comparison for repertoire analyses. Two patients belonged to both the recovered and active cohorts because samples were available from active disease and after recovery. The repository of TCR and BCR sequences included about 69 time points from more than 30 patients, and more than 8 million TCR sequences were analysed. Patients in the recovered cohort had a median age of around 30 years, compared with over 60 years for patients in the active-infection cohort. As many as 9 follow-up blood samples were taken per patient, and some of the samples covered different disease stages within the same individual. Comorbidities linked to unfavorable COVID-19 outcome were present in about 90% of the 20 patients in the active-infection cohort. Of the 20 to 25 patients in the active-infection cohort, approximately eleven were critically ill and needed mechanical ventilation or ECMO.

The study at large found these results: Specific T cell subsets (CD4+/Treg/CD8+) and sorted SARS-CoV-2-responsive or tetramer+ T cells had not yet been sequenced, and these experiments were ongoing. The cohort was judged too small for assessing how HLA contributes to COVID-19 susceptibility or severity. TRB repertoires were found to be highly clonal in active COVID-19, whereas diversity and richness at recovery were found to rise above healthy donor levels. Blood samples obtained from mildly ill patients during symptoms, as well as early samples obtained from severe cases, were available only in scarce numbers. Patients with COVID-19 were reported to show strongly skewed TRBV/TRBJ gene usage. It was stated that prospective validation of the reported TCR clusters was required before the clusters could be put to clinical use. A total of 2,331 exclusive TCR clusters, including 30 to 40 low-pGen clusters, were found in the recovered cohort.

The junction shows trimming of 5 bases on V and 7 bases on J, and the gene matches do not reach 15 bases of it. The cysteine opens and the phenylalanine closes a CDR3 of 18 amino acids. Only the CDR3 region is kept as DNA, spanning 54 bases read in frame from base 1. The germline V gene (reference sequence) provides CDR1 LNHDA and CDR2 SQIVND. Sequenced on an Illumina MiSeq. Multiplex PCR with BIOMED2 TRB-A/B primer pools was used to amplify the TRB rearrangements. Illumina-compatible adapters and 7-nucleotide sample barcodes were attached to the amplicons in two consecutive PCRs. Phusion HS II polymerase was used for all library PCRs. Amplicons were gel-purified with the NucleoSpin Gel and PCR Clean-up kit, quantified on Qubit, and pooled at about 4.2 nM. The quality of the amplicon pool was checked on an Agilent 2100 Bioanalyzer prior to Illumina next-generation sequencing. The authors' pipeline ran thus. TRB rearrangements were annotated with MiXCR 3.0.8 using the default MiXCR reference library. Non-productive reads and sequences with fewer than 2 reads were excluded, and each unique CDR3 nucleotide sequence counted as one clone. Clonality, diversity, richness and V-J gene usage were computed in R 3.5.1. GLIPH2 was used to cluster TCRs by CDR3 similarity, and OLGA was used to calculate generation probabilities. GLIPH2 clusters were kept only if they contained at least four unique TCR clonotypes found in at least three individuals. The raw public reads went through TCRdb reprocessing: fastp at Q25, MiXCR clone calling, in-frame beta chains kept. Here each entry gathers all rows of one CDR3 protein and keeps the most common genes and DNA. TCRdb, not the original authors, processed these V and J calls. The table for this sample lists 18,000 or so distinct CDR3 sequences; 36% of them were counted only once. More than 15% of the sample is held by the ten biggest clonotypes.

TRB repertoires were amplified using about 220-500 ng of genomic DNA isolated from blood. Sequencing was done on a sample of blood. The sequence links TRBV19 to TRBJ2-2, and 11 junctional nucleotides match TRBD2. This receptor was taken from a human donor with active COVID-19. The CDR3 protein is CASSLKLAGAHVGGELFF. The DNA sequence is TGTGCCAGTAGTCTCAAACTAGCGGGGGCCCATGTGGGCGGGGAGCTGTTTTTT.